The 29 T cell receptor beta chains given below trace back to one sample, sequenced in a study of read filtering for tumor transcriptome and immune sequencing. The library was built from 400 to 500 ng RNA with molecular barcoded adaptors for alpha/delta and beta/gamma chains. TCRdb reprocessed the reads via MiXCR and lists one record per CDR3 protein. In the table there are about 35,000 distinct CDR3 sequences, about 13% of which are singletons. Sequenced: a population of CD138-negative cells sorted from bone marrow. These receptors were collected from a donor at least 40 years old with multiple myeloma.

This clonotype was observed many times. This sequence joins TRBV3-1 and TRBJ1-1; 9 bases are a match to TRBD1. Germline trimming cut 4 bases from V and 2 bases from J; bases unmatched to any gene: 8. The CDR3 is made up of 16 amino acids. In germline, CDR1 is LGHDT, CDR2 YNNKEL (reference sequence). The CDR3 loop is CASSRSQTGGNTEAFF. The CDR3 DNA follows: TGTGCCAGCAGCCGGTCCCAGACAGGGGGAAACACTGAAGCTTTCTTT.

This rearrangement joins TRBV27 to TRBJ2-2; TRBD2 agrees at 8 bases. J lost 6 bases, V lost 9 bases, and 9 bases had no gene match. Per the germline V gene, CDR1 is MNHEY and CDR2 is SMNVEV (reference sequence). The CDR3 consists of 14 residues. CDR3 in DNA: TGTGCCAGGTTAAGCGGGAGTTTCCCCGGGGAGCTGTTTTTT. This gives the protein CARLSGSFPGELFF.

This clonotype was recorded many times. The chain joins TRBV5-1 to TRBJ2-1; 13 bases agree with TRBD2. Germline V gene lookup returns CDR1 SGHRS and CDR2 YFSETQ. Germline trimming cut 3 bases from V and 7 bases from J; bases unmatched to any gene: 4. The CDR3 sequence is 15 residues long. Written as DNA, the CDR3 is TGCGCCAGCAGCTGGGGACTAGCGGGGATTAATGAGCAGTTCTTC. Its translation is CASSWGLAGINEQFF. Full variable domain (rest looked up from reference TRBV5-1 and TRBJ2-1): KAGVTQTPRYLIKTRGQQVTLSCSPISGHRSVSWYQQTPGQGLQFLFEYFSETQRNKGNFPGRFSGRQFSNSRSEMNVSTLELGDSALYLCASSWGLAGINEQFFGPGTRLTVL.

This clonotype was counted ten times or more. The CDR3 DNA sequence: TGCAGTGCTAGAGAAGGAGGGTCGAACTATGGCTACACCTTC. Translating gives CSAREGGSNYGYTF. The chain employs TRBV20-1 and TRBJ1-2; D remains unclear. Germline CDR1 DFQATT, CDR2 SNEGSKA (reference sequence). There are 14 residues in the CDR3. The V end was cut by 0 bases, the J end by 2 bases, with 10 bases between.

This chain joins TRBV28 and TRBJ1-4; 10 bases are a match to TRBD1. CDR1 and CDR2 (germline): MDHEN, SYDVKM. V was clipped by 5 bases and J by 6 bases; unmatched bases: 6. CDR3 length: 15 residues. The CDR3 loop is CASSPNGQGDEKLFF. The CDR3 bases are TGTGCCAGCAGTCCCAACGGACAGGGGGATGAAAAACTGTTTTTT. Full variable domain (rest looked up from reference TRBV28 and TRBJ1-4): DVKVTQSSRYLVKRTGEKVFLECVQDMDHENMFWYRQDPGLGLRLIYFSYDVKMKEKGDIPEGYSVSREKKERFSLILESASTNQTSMYLCASSPNGQGDEKLFFGSGTQLSVL.

The chain employs TRBV5-1 and TRBJ2-5; D uncertain. Trimming removed 1 base from V and 6 bases from J, with 7 bases in between. Germline CDR1 and CDR2: SGHRS and YFSETQ. The CDR3 is made up of 12 amino acids. The DNA of the CDR3 is TGCGCCAGCAGCTTGACGGAGCAGACCCAGTACTTC. It is translated as CASSLTEQTQYF.

This clonotype has at least ten counts. The chain links TRBV6-2 or TRBV6-3 to TRBJ1-5; perhaps TRBD1 as D (5 bases). V was pared by 6 bases and J by 1 base, with 16 bases between. Looked up from germline, CDR1 is MNHEY and CDR2 is SVGEGT. The CDR3 extends over 16 amino acids. CDR3 residues: CASRRLGLESNQPQHF. In DNA, the CDR3 is TGTGCCAGCAGACGACTGGGACTCGAGAGCAATCAGCCCCAGCATTTT.

A word on this clonotype: One base away lies a much larger clone, so this may be a sequencing read error. Lacking the conserved final phenylalanine or tryptophan, this CDR3 likely reflects a read error. The CDR3 sequence is CASSSPTGTNTGELFS. CDR3 nucleotide sequence: TGCGCCAGCAGCTCTCCGACAGGGACGAACACCGGGGAGCTGTTTTCT. This chain uses TRBV5-1 with TRBJ2-2, with 7 bases lining up with TRBD1. The CDR3 has 16 residues. CDR1 and CDR2 from the germline V gene are SGHRS and YFSETQ. V dropped 3 bases and J dropped 0; count of bases not matched to a gene: 5.

This clonotype was detected ten times or more. This chain links TRBV12-3 or TRBV12-4 with TRBJ1-1, with D possibly TRBD1 on 6 matching bases. V was trimmed by 7 bases and J by 6 bases, leaving 15 bases between them. The CDR3 runs 13 residues. The CDR3 sequence is CASNYRESPEAFF. Here the CDR3 DNA reads TGTGCCAGCAATTACAGGGAATCGCCTGAAGCTTTCTTT.

This clonotype came up many times. Here the CDR3 DNA reads TGTGCCAGCAGAAGTGAAAGGGGACTGGGGGAGCTGTTTTTT. It codes for CASRSERGLGELFF. The rearrangement uses TRBV6-1 and TRBJ2-2; maybe TRBD2 (6 bases). The V gene lost 6 bases and the J gene lost 8 bases, with 16 bases spanning the gap. CDR1 is MNHNS and CDR2 is SASEGT in the germline V gene. There are 14 residues in the CDR3.

This clonotype has at least ten counts. Its ends do not fully match the called genes, so a read error is possible. The rearrangement joins TRBV14 to TRBJ2-1; D gene ambiguous. CDR1 and CDR2 (germline): SGHDN, FVKESK. The CDR3 length is 16 residues. CDR3 protein: CASSQAKGHRYNERFF. In DNA form, the CDR3 reads TGTGCCAGCAGCCAAGCGAAAGGCCACCGGTACAATGAGCGGTTCTTC. The entire variable domain, with the rest obtained from reference TRBV14 and TRBJ2-1, is as follows: EAGVTQFPSHSVIEKGQTVTLRCDPISGHDNLYWYRRVMGKEIKFLLHFVKESKQDESGMPNNRFLAERTGGTYSTLKVQPAELEDSGVYFCASSQAKGHRYNERFFGPGTRLTVL.

The chain recombines TRBV14 with TRBJ1-1; the D is unclear. The CDR3 loop spans 17 amino acids. V shed 1 base and J shed 1 base, with 16 bases lying between them. CDR1 is SGHDN, CDR2 FVKESK, per germline. CDR3 sequence (DNA): TGTGCCAGCAGCCAAGGGTTTGGCTGGGTCCGGAACACTGAAGCTTTCTTT. Amino acid sequence: CASSQGFGWVRNTEAFF.

The table lists this clonotype with a few counts. The V call is TRBV6-5, the J call TRBJ1-5; 7 positions agree with TRBD1. The CDR3 runs to 15 residues. Germline V gives CDR1 MNHEY, CDR2 SVGAGI. Trimming at V came to 6 bases and at J to 1 base, leaving 6 bases not matched to a gene. Here the CDR3 reads CASSSGGRSNQPQHF. The DNA for the CDR3 is TGTGCCAGCAGCTCAGGGGGAAGGAGCAATCAGCCCCAGCATTTT.

The CDR3 sequence is CSARGSREYTDTQYF. The DNA of the CDR3 is TGCAGTGCTAGAGGATCCAGGGAATACACAGATACGCAGTATTTT. This chain joins TRBV20-1 and TRBJ2-3; D is possibly TRBD1 (5 bases). This CDR3 has 15 residues. Germline assignment: CDR1 DFQATT and CDR2 SNEGSKA (reference sequence). Between the trimmed V and J ends, which lost 1 base and 2 bases, there was a span of 13 bases.

In the case of this clonotype: A far larger clone is one base from this, pointing to a likely read error. The chain has TRBV6-6 and TRBJ2-2; a weak D match, TRBD1 (6 bases). Germline V CDR1 and CDR2: MNHNY, SVGAGI (reference sequence). This CDR3 contains 16 residues. With 6 bases removed from V and 10 bases from J, the gap between germline ends came to 24 bases. For the CDR3, the DNA is TGTGCCAGCAGCTCCGACGCGGACAGCTCCAGGGCGGAGCTGTTTTTT. Its translation: CASSSDADSSRAELFF.

This clonotype was detected many times. The rearrangement joins TRBV7-9 to TRBJ2-2, with unresolved D. The CDR3 consists of 12 residues. CDR1 is SEHNR and CDR2 is FQNEAQ in the germline V gene (reference sequence). Trimming removed 1 base from V and 9 bases from J, with 6 bases in between. The CDR3 bases are TGTGCCAGCAGCTTAGGTCTATGGGAGCTGTTTTTT. It encodes CASSLGLWELFF.

The table lists this clonotype with many counts. J is TRBJ2-4 and V is TRBV20-1, with D unresolved. The CDR3 is made up of 14 amino acids. The germline V gene encodes CDR1 DFQATT and CDR2 SNEGSKA (reference sequence). V gave up 0 bases and J gave up 1 base, with 7 bases separating them. The CDR3 is CSAREDEAKNIQYF. CDR3 sequence (DNA): TGCAGTGCTAGAGAAGACGAGGCCAAAAACATTCAGTACTTC.

Of note for this clonotype: This may stem from a read error, because a much larger clone lies one nucleotide away. This chain uses TRBV7-9 with TRBJ1-2, with no clear D. This CDR3 has 14 residues. The V gene's germline CDR1 is SEHNR and CDR2 FQNEAQ (reference sequence). The CDR3 nucleotides are TGTGCCAGCAGCTTAGTGGTACGGGGTTTAGGCTACGCCTTC. This translates into CASSLVVRGLGYAF.

The chain couples TRBV14 to TRBJ2-2; possibly TRBD2 for D (5 bases). The CDR3 runs 17 residues. Trimming left V 0 bases short and J 5 bases short, with 16 bases between. Germline V lookup: CDR1 SGHDN, CDR2 FVKESK. The CDR3 DNA sequence: TGTGCCAGCAGCCAAGATAATCGACTCCGGGGTACCGGGGAGCTGTTTTTT. Residues: CASSQDNRLRGTGELFF.

This clonotype has a count of ten or more. The chain is built from TRBV29-1 and TRBJ1-4, with unresolved D. V lost 2 bases and J lost 8, with 21 bases in between. Germline values: CDR1 SQVTM, CDR2 ANQGSEA. This CDR3 is 16 amino acids long. The CDR3 nucleotides are TGCAGCGTTGAAAAAGGATTCCTTGACCTCAGGGAAAAACTGTTTTTT. As protein: CSVEKGFLDLREKLFF.

This clonotype was counted ten times or more. The chain is built from TRBV14 and TRBJ2-1; 15 bases agree with TRBD2. Trimming took 1 base from V and 9 from J; bases not matched to a gene: 13. The CDR3 runs to 19 residues. Germline lookup yields CDR1 SGHDN and CDR2 FVKESK. CDR3 sequence reads: CASSQVRSPGLAGGGEQFF. The CDR3 DNA sequence: TGTGCCAGCAGCCAAGTCCGGAGTCCGGGACTAGCGGGAGGAGGTGAGCAGTTCTTC.

This clonotype showed up many times. The gene calls are TRBV30 and TRBJ1-5; the D is unclear. Germline-derived CDR1 and CDR2 are GTSNPN and SVGIG (reference sequence). The CDR3 has 13 amino acids. V lost 3 bases to trimming and J lost 0 bases, with 6 bases between them. This CDR3 is CAWRRYSNQPQHF. The CDR3 DNA sequence: TGTGCCTGGAGAAGGTATAGCAATCAGCCCCAGCATTTT.

This clonotype has ten or more counts. The chain is built from TRBV20-1 and TRBJ2-5; the D is unclear. The CDR3 is 13 amino acids. Germline lookup yields CDR1 DFQATT and CDR2 SNEGSKA (reference sequence). V lost 3 bases to trimming and J lost 4 bases, with 12 bases between them. This CDR3 reads CSASPIGIETQYF. For the CDR3, the DNA is TGCAGTGCTAGTCCAATTGGAATAGAGACCCAGTACTTC.

This clonotype was seen many times. The gene calls are TRBV6-1 and TRBJ1-1; 7 nucleotides align to TRBD1. This CDR3 contains 15 residues. Germline CDR1 reads MNHNS; CDR2 reads SASEGT. Trimming cost V 1 base and J 4 bases; bases outside gene matches: 6. DNA of the CDR3: TGTGCCAGCAGTGAAGAACAGGGGTGGTTCACTGAAGCTTTCTTT. It translates to CASSEEQGWFTEAFF.

This clonotype has a handful of counts. The CDR3 protein is CGQTDLTGEQFF. CDR3 nucleotides: TGCGGCCAAACGGACCTCACCGGTGAGCAGTTCTTC. The rearrangement joins TRBV29-1 to TRBJ2-1; D remains ambiguous. The CDR3 runs 12 residues. In germline, CDR1 is SQVTM, CDR2 ANQGSEA.

In the case of this clonotype: A much larger clone lies one base from this, so it may be a read error. V is TRBV28 and J is TRBJ1-1, with 8 bases matching TRBD1. The CDR3 consists of 14 residues. Germline V gene data show CDR1 as MDHEN and CDR2 as SYDVKM. After removal of 8 bases from V and 4 bases from J, the junction contained 9 bases not matched to a gene. CDR3 in amino acids: CASGWSGGITEAFF. The DNA of the CDR3 is TGTGCCAGCGGTTGGTCAGGGGGCATCACTGAAGCTTTCTTT.

This clonotype was observed many times. V gene TRBV7-9 combines with J gene TRBJ2-1; 9 bases fit TRBD2. After removal of 1 base from V and 3 bases from J, the junction contained 4 bases not matched to a gene. CDR1 is SEHNR and CDR2 is FQNEAQ in the germline V gene (reference sequence). This CDR3 has 16 residues. The CDR3 is CASSLDTSGYYNEQFF. CDR3 nucleotide sequence: TGTGCCAGCAGCTTAGATACTAGCGGGTACTACAATGAGCAGTTCTTC.

This clonotype was seen repeatedly, ten times or more. This rearrangement joins TRBV11-3 to TRBJ2-2, with 10 bases that match TRBD1. V was clipped by 4 bases and J by 4 bases; unmatched bases: 3. The CDR3 has 15 amino acids. The germline gives CDR1 SGHNT, CDR2 YENEEA. CDR3 sequence reads: CASSYGTGVTGELFF. The CDR3 coding sequence is TGTGCCAGCAGCTACGGGACAGGGGTCACCGGGGAGCTGTTTTTT.

In regard to this clonotype: A read error likely explains this, since a far larger clone differs by one base. J is TRBJ2-1 and V is TRBV7-2; 7 bases align to TRBD2. The germline CDR1 and CDR2 sequences are SGHTA and FQGNSA. The CDR3 extends over 16 amino acids. The CDR3 spells CASSPPTSSIYNEQLF. Written as DNA, the CDR3 is TGTGCCAGCAGCCCCCCGACTAGCTCCATCTACAATGAGCAGCTCTTC. The entire variable domain, with the rest obtained from reference TRBV7-2 and TRBJ2-1, is as follows: GAGVSQSPSNKVTEKGKDVELRCDPISGHTALYWYRQSLGQGLEFLIYFQGNSAPDKSGLPSDRFSAERTGGSVSTLTIQRTQQEDSAVYLCASSPPTSSIYNEQLFGPGTRLTVL.